The entry that follows covers one T cell receptor beta chain sequence. As yet, its antigen is unknown. Oncomine TCR Beta short-read sequencing was applied to DNA from cultured CD4+ T cells. Each CDR3 protein gets one entry after TCRdb re-called the PCR reads with MiXCR. The table shows several thousand distinct CDR3 sequences, with roughly 39% occurring only once. Noted treatment: approximately 9-day PBMC culture with coronavirus spike peptide pools or control peptides (ViraFEST assay). The collection of CD4+ T cells from the unexposed donor took place before the COVID-19 pandemic (2011-2018). In the ViraFEST assay, peptide-pool expansion preceded TCR sequencing of expanded clonotypes. Unexposed donors' CD4+ T cells were tested against SARS-CoV-2 S/N and four cold-coronavirus spikes when cell numbers allowed. This sample is part of a study of vaccination and CD4 T cells after COVID-19. Study summary: The study enrolled six male and four female convalescents, two of whom were Hispanic.

Germline values: CDR1 SGHRS, CDR2 YFSETQ. This CDR3 is built from 14 residues. V lost 5 bases to trimming and J lost 3 bases, with 11 bases between them. This rearrangement joins TRBV5-1 to TRBJ2-2, with unresolved D. Input material: CD4+ T cells from blood, cultured in vitro. This TCR derives from a human donor in good health. CDR3 coding DNA: TGCGCCAGCAGTGGGTCGGTACACACCGGGGAGCTGTTTTTT. Translating it yields CASSGSVHTGELFF.